This T cell receptor beta chain was identified in a study of T-cell reconstitution after alpha-beta-depleted transplantation in children (dated by TCRdb to between 2015 and 2016). Describing the broader study: The study quantitatively tracked T-cell immune reconstitution after TCRalphabeta/CD19-depleted allogeneic hematopoietic cell transplantation in children using TCR repertoire profiling. Study-wide conclusions, independent of this receptor: About two months after transplant, the apparently early recovery of alphabetaT-cell counts reportedly depended on just several hundred clones that had expanded rapidly and came from non-depleted graft cells. The high TCRbeta diversity at day 60 in some patients was ascribed to recipient T cells and intrathymic progenitors that had survived conditioning. Over the following months the frequencies of hyperexpanded clones went down, and after one year T-cell counts and TCRbeta diversity were mostly credited to newly produced T cells.

In this sample, this clonotype turned up a few times. The target of this receptor is not known. No base qualities exist here, and no much larger clone lies one base off it. Library construction relied on PCR. Instrument on record: Illumina HiSeq 2500. Molecular barcoding was employed in the preparation of TCR libraries, with unique molecular identifiers being used to normalize TCRbeta repertoire quantification. The public reads were run again by TCRdb, first through fastp at Q25 and then through MiXCR, and only productive beta chains were kept. Duplicate CDR3 protein sequences are folded into a single record with the most common DNA and genes. The sample table shows a few hundred thousand distinct CDR3 sequences, and more than 20% are seen once. The ten biggest clones cover less than 40% of the sample. The sample's treatment or condition, from its label and the paper: allogeneic hematopoietic cell transplantation with graft depleted of TCRalphabeta T cells and CD19 B cells. The children who served as transplant recipients had been given grafts of TCRalphabeta/CD19-depleted allogeneic hematopoietic cells.

The CDR3 measures 14 amino acids from cysteine to phenylalanine. The CDR3 DNA has 42 bases and is translated from base 1. The junction shows trimming of 5 bases on V and 3 bases on J, and the gene matches do not reach 6 bases of it. CDR1 and CDR2 (LNHDA, SQIVND) derive from the germline V gene (reference sequence). The chain is made from TRBV19 and TRBJ2-7, and 8 bases in between align with TRBD2. The sequence was obtained from a boy under two years old with Wiskott-Aldrich syndrome, due to receive a stem cell transplant. The sample was PBMCs, taken before TCRalphabeta/CD19-depleted stem cell transplant. DNA sequence: TGTGCCAGTAGTGTTCAGCGGGGGATCTACGAGCAGTACTTC. Its translation is CASSVQRGIYEQYF.